Below are 19 T cell receptor beta chains sequenced from a single sample in a study of blood T cell repertoires in COVID-19. The protocol was immunoSEQ multiplex PCR, while the TCRdb copy is restricted to in-frame clones and leaves out a portion. This sample has just over 75,000 clones, with approximately 88% found just once. The sample consisted of peripheral blood. The receptors derive from an elderly woman with active or convalescent COVID-19.

The chain has TRBV5-5 and TRBJ1-6; D possibly corresponds to TRBD1 (5 bases). Germline V CDR1 and CDR2: SGHKS, YYEKEE (reference sequence). Trimming removed 7 bases at V and 7 bases at J, with 21 bases between. The CDR3 sequence is 16 residues long. The CDR3 here is CASRGAAGTLNSPLHF. CDR3 DNA sequence: TGTGCCAGCCGCGGGGCCGCCGGGACGCTAAATTCACCCCTCCACTTT.

The chain is built from TRBV28 and TRBJ1-2, with D possibly TRBD1 on 6 matching bases. CDR1 is MDHEN and CDR2 is SYDVKM in the germline V gene. Trimming stripped 9 bases from V and 2 bases from J, with 13 bases between. The CDR3 consists of 13 residues. CDR3 residues: CASSQGVNYGYTF. The CDR3 region has the DNA TGTGCCAGTTCACAGGGCGTCAACTATGGCTACACCTTC.

The V gene is TRBV5-1, the J gene TRBJ2-5; weak D call: TRBD2 (6 bases). V gave up 3 bases and J gave up 7 bases, with 16 bases separating them. The CDR3 spans 14 residues. Germline assignment: CDR1 SGHRS and CDR2 YFSETQ. CDR3 sequence (DNA): TGCGCCAGCAGCTCGGGGGATCCGGCAGGGACCCAGTACTTC. Translating gives CASSSGDPAGTQYF.

This clone was seen a handful of times. This chain joins TRBV19 and TRBJ1-3; no firm D call. CDR1 is LNHDA, CDR2 SQIVND, per germline (reference sequence). The ends were cut back, 3 bases at V and 4 bases at J, with 7 bases in the middle. CDR3 length: 13 amino acids. This CDR3 reads CASSIDTGNTIYF. The CDR3 DNA reads TGTGCCAGTAGTATCGACACAGGAAACACCATATATTTT.

This chain joins TRBV28 and TRBJ1-3; D not resolved. V lost 5 bases to trimming and J lost 0 bases, with 5 bases between them. Germline assignment: CDR1 MDHEN and CDR2 SYDVKM. The CDR3 loop spans 13 amino acids. The CDR3 reads CASSSPSGNTIYF. The CDR3 bases are TGTGCCAGCAGTAGCCCCTCTGGAAACACCATATATTTT.

The chain is built from TRBV7-2 and TRBJ2-1, with D maybe TRBD2 (6 bases). The CDR3 consists of 16 residues. V was clipped by 0 bases and J by 0 bases, with 9 bases between them. Per germline, CDR1 SGHTA and CDR2 FQGNSA. The CDR3 DNA reads as TGTGCCAGCAGCTTAGCGACTAGTGTCTCCTACAATGAGCAGTTCTTC. Translating it yields CASSLATSVSYNEQFF.

This sequence joins TRBV7-2 and TRBJ1-6; 8 bases match TRBD1. Germline CDR1 is SGHTA and CDR2 is FQGNSA. This CDR3 has 14 amino acids. V was pared by 4 bases and J by 9 bases, with 5 bases of the junction left unmatched. The CDR3: CASSSRDRFSPLHF. The CDR3 nucleotides are TGTGCCAGCAGCTCCCGGGACAGGTTTTCACCCCTCCACTTT.

This clone was observed a single time. The V gene is TRBV7-8, the J gene TRBJ2-5; 8 bases match TRBD1. With 4 bases clipped from V and 5 bases from J, the junction kept 6 bases outside the gene matches. Germline V CDR1 and CDR2: SGHVS, FQNEAQ. The CDR3 runs 14 residues. CDR3 DNA: TGTGCCAGCAGCTCAGGGGGCAGAAAGGAGACCCAGTACTTC. Protein product: CASSSGGRKETQYF.

The chain employs TRBV7-2 and TRBJ1-4, with a tentative D call TRBD1 (5 bases). Trimming removed 0 bases at V and 5 bases at J, with 10 bases between. The CDR3 is 15 residues long. Germline lookup yields CDR1 SGHTA and CDR2 FQGNSA. The DNA for the CDR3 is TGTGCCAGCAGCTTAGCAACAGGCCTGAATGAAAAACTGTTTTTT. Its protein product is CASSLATGLNEKLFF.

V usage is TRBV7-6 and J usage is TRBJ2-7; weak D call: TRBD2 (5 bases). V lost 3 bases and J lost 7, with 10 bases in between. CDR3 length equals 12 residues. Germline V gene data show CDR1 as SGHVS and CDR2 as FNYEAQ. The DNA of the CDR3 is TGTGCCAGCAGCTTTCTTCCGGGGGAGCAGTACTTC. Residues: CASSFLPGEQYF.

V gene TRBV5-1 combines with J gene TRBJ2-7; 11 bases are shared with TRBD2. CDR3 length: 18 residues. V gave up 3 bases and J gave up 3 bases; unmatched junction bases: 14. Germline CDR1 is SGHRS and CDR2 is YFSETQ. CDR3 sequence: CASSSNQITSGGDYEQYF. DNA for the CDR3: TGCGCCAGCAGCTCAAACCAAATTACTAGCGGGGGTGACTACGAGCAGTACTTC.

The rearrangement uses TRBV7-2 and TRBJ2-7; the match to TRBD1 covers 8 bases. Unmatched junction bases numbered 3, after V lost 5 bases and J lost 3 bases. This CDR3 comprises 13 residues. In germline, CDR1 is SGHTA, CDR2 FQGNSA. Written as DNA, the CDR3 is TGTGCCAGCAGCCAAGACAGGGGCTACGAGCAGTACTTC. This codes for CASSQDRGYEQYF.

The chain couples TRBV4-2 to TRBJ2-1; 12 nucleotides match TRBD2. This CDR3 is built from 16 residues. Germline V gene lookup returns CDR1 LGHNA and CDR2 YNFKEQ. J gave up 6 bases and V 1 base, and 4 bases lay outside the gene matches. CDR3 sequence reads: CASSQGSSGGANEQFF. The CDR3, as DNA: TGTGCCAGCAGCCAAGGATCTAGCGGGGGGGCCAATGAGCAGTTCTTC.

The gene calls are TRBV18 and TRBJ2-3; 10 bases fit TRBD1. CDR3 length equals 15 residues. Losses at the gene ends were 5 bases for V and 2 bases for J; bases not matched to a gene: 4. Germline CDR1 and CDR2: KGHSH and LQKENI. The CDR3 reads CASSTTGGATDTQYF. The CDR3 bases are TGTGCCAGCTCAACGACAGGGGGCGCCACAGATACGCAGTATTTT.

The J gene is TRBJ1-1, the V gene TRBV19; no clear D gene. Deletions cut 5 bases from V and 5 bases from J, with 15 bases between. The CDR3 is 14 residues long. Germline V CDR1 and CDR2: LNHDA, SQIVND (reference sequence). CDR3 amino acids: CASSSPAGGTEAFF. The DNA for the CDR3 is TGTGCCAGTAGTTCCCCGGCGGGCGGGACTGAAGCTTTCTTT.

The chain recombines TRBV9 with TRBJ2-2; no definite D call. This CDR3 is 13 amino acids long. The V and J ends lost 0 bases and 4 bases respectively, with 4 bases between them. Looked up from germline, CDR1 is SGDLS and CDR2 is YYNGEE. CDR3 protein: CASSVGSTGELFF. The DNA for the CDR3 is TGTGCCAGCAGCGTAGGTAGCACCGGGGAGCTGTTTTTT.

The J gene is TRBJ2-3, the V gene TRBV21-1; the D call in the table, TRBD2, was not verified against the DNA. TRBV21-1 is given as a pseudogene. The CDR3 loop spans 14 amino acids. The CDR3 DNA reads as TGTGCCAGCAGTCAGCGGGGTAGCACAGATACGCAGTATTTT. Its translation is CASSQRGSTDTQYF.

This clone was recorded only once. The genes are TRBV7-9 and TRBJ1-3; no clear D. CDR1 is SEHNR and CDR2 is FQNEAQ in the germline V gene (reference sequence). V lost 5 bases to trimming and J lost 7 bases, with 24 bases between them. This CDR3 contains 17 residues. The CDR3 protein is CASSPPPREFLGNTIYF. CDR3 sequence (DNA): TGTGCCAGCAGCCCCCCCCCGAGGGAGTTTTTGGGGAACACCATATATTTT. The whole variable domain, remainder taken from reference TRBV7-9 and TRBJ1-3, is DTGVSQNPRHKITKRGQNVTFRCDPISEHNRLYWYRQTLGQGPEFLTYFQNEAQLEKSRLLSDRFSAERPKGSFSTLEIQRTEQGDSAMYLCASSPPPREFLGNTIYFGEGSWLTVV.

This chain uses TRBV27 with TRBJ1-3, with TRBD1 matching over 9 bases. CDR3 length equals 15 residues. Germline CDR1 MNHEY, CDR2 SMNVEV (reference sequence). Trimming removed 6 bases from V and 8 bases from J; junction bases left unmatched: 11. DNA of the CDR3: TGTGCCAGCAGCGTAACCGGACAGGGGTTGTACACCATATATTTT. The encoded protein is CASSVTGQGLYTIYF.